This TCR beta chain emerged from a study of neurological immune-mediated disorders. Study conclusions and caveats: One related-CDR3 cluster, identified by phylogenetic grouping, held the repertoires of 18 of 34 multiple sclerosis patients and was a possible signature. The greatest TCR clonal expansion appeared in HTLV-1-associated myelopathy and the smallest, falling below healthy controls, in multiple sclerosis.

Using its own MiXCR run on the 5' RACE reads, TCRdb lists one record per CDR3 protein. The sample carries around 58,000 distinct CDR3 sequences, more than 3% recorded once. V was clipped by 5 bases and J by 7 bases, with 10 bases between them. Germline V lookup: CDR1 SGHTA, CDR2 FQGTGA. This CDR3 is built from 12 residues. This clonotype was recorded many times. Its antigen is currently unknown. The rearrangement uses TRBV7-3 and TRBJ2-3, with D possibly called TRBD1 or TRBD2 (5 bases each). The clonotype was recovered from a woman between 55 and 75 years old with multiple sclerosis. The material sequenced was PBMCs. The CDR3 spells CASSPGANTQYF. The CDR3 bases are TGTGCCAGCAGCCCCGGGGCAAATACGCAGTATTTT.